The source of this T cell receptor (beta chain) is a study of a mutant IDH1 vaccine in newly diagnosed glioma. Study information: Of the patients given treatment, approximately 62% were male and around 38% were female, and a mean age of around 44 years was recorded.

The germline V gene encodes CDR1 SGDLS and CDR2 YYNGEE. CDR3 length: 15 residues. The V end lost 0 bases, the J end lost 3 bases, and 12 bases lay between the germline ends. Clones were read by immunoSEQ multiplex PCR, and TCRdb kept only the in-frame ones, dropping some. The profile shows some 60,000 clones, around 83% of them singletons. The time point was: week 47, end of study. What each vaccine dose contained was 300 ug of mutant IDH1 20-mer peptide, accompanied by topical imiquimod. Administration of eight vaccinations to patients took place in weeks 1, 3, 5, 7, 11, 15, 19, 23. In every donor, the tumor was a new WHO grade 3 or 4 IDH1-mutant, ATRX-lost astrocytoma. As regards this clone: Its antigen is unknown.

V and J are TRBV9 and TRBJ1-1, with a possible D match to TRBD1 (6 bases). The clonotype was recovered from a woman between 50 and 59 years old with glioma. Sequencing used PBMCs, obtained from a glioma patient whose treatment included an IDH1 peptide vaccine. CDR3: CASSVEPAGDTEAFF. DNA for the CDR3: TGTGCCAGCAGCGTAGAGCCGGCAGGGGACACTGAAGCTTTCTTT.